The sequence of this T cell receptor beta chain was determined in a study of blood T cell repertoires in COVID-19. Study context: The United States, Italy and Spain provided the acute and convalescent COVID-19 samples. The cDNA or gDNA used as material had been derived from T cells, B-cell-depleted T cells, or PBMCs.

While infection was still active, Seattle patients were enrolled and then followed longitudinally. Generated by immunoSEQ multiplex PCR, the TCRdb table keeps only in-frame clones and is missing some. The data show some 350,000 clones, roughly 90% seen once. This CDR3 region has 18 residues. J gave up 1 base and V 1 base, and 12 bases lay outside the gene matches. The V gene's germline CDR1 is KGHSH and CDR2 LQKENI. The sequencing sample was made of peripheral blood. The sequence was collected from a young woman with COVID-19, enrolled during active disease. The V gene is TRBV18, the J gene TRBJ2-5; 7 bases are shared with TRBD2. The chain's CDR3 is CASSPLAKGIAGQETQYF. In DNA form, the CDR3 reads TGTGCCAGCTCACCACTAGCGAAGGGGATAGCGGGCCAAGAGACCCAGTACTTC.